A selection of T cell receptor beta chains follows, all from one sample in a study of tumor and adjacent non-tumor tissue in lung cancer. Using its own MiXCR run on the multiplex PCR reads, TCRdb lists one record per CDR3 protein. This sample has about 100,000 distinct CDR3 sequences, with approximately 65% found just once. The sample comprised distant non-tumor lung tissue. Receptors were obtained from a man aged 25-45 years with non-small cell lung cancer. The CDR3 runs from the conserved cysteine through the conserved F or W. Each record gives: V gene, CDR3 protein.

TRBV18,CASSPRFPEDGEETQYF
TRBV12-5,CASGPPGGSNEQFF
TRBV29-1,CSGGGVYEQYF
TRBV10-3,CAISLSGAPLFSEQFF
TRBV20-1,CNARWSGGYEQYF
TRBV20-1,CSASRDQTNRQYF
TRBV20-1,CRTRSWGKDYGYTF
TRBV11-2,CTSSYNFVNSYEQYF
TRBV20-1,CSAFPEAGAYNEQFF
TRBV4-2,CASSQHMSRGTISYDQYF
TRBV6-5,CASGYDSRGTYEQCF
TRBV7-2,CASSLGGGPVYEQYF
TRBV20-1,CSARSGLRPGSCFF
TRBV5-1,CASTPPGNSEAFF
TRBV11-2,CASSLYQGTQYF
TRBV11-2,CASSLSRGEQYF
TRBV12-3/TRBV12-4,CASSLYGGGEQYF
TRBV11-2,CASSLDVGGSEEQYF
TRBV6-5,CASSYSRDTNNEQFF
TRBV11-3,CASSSSLGSSTFEQYF
TRBV6-1,CASTIRGGAGGYTF
TRBV11-3,CASSLAVFSGSPLHF
TRBV6-2/TRBV6-3,CASSDYSAENYEQYF
TRBV29-1,CSVSAGGITDTQYF
TRBV6-5,CASSVGTGEHGYTF
TRBV11-1,CASSPGWGYTF
TRBV20-1,CSARPPGGTNGKLFF
TRBV11-2,CASSLPNRGPTGELFF
TRBV11-2,CVSSAELGTEQYF
TRBV11-1,CVSSFLAVEDTQYF
TRBV3-2,CASSPTDRPPGAFF
TRBV10-3,CAISLRLENTWELFF
TRBV5-6,CASSLAAGGTAQYF
TRBV11-2,CASSKAGESSYEQYF
TRBV11-3,CASSLDQSTAATSTDTQYF
TRBV7-9,CASRQMGETQYF
TRBV6-6,CASLRDSAYEEYF
TRBV11-2,CASSFRLAPANEQFF
TRBV6-5,CASSYTDTNIEAFF
TRBV4-2,CASSQGPYGNGSPPTDTQYF
TRBV24-1,CATSRTGPENGYTF
TRBV11-1,CASSRHGGKQETQHF
TRBV12-3/TRBV12-4,CASCLQGQAPQHF
TRBV6-1,CASSETAGGGPDEQFF
TRBV4-2,CASSQERWAGAFF
TRBV6-5,CASSYGAQTYNEQFF
TRBV6-5,CASSYGSSLCSYEQYF
TRBV20-1,CSAATDSYNEQFF
TRBV4-3,CASSQDGTAIMKTEASF
TRBV11-3,CTSTSNSFGYTF
TRBV6-6,CASSPGTSGPYEQYF
TRBV7-9,CASIAGYSQETQYF
TRBV20-1,CSVSWAASYEQYF